The 20 T cell receptor beta chains listed next were all sequenced from one sample in a study of blood T cell repertoires in COVID-19. Here immunoSEQ multiplex PCR was the method, and the copy in TCRdb shows in-frame clones only, minus some. The sample has 150,000 to 200,000 clones; around 86% are singletons. The sample comprised peripheral blood. Receptors originate from a man aged 18 to 29 with acute or convalescent COVID-19.

The J gene is TRBJ2-5, the V gene TRBV18; unclear D gene. Germline assignment: CDR1 KGHSH and CDR2 LQKENI. The CDR3 contains 13 residues. V lost 2 bases and J lost 1, with 5 bases in between. Written as DNA, the CDR3 is TGTGCCAGCTCACCAGGCAGCCAAGAGACCCAGTACTTC. Encoded protein: CASSPGSQETQYF.

This chain connects TRBV5-1 to TRBJ2-1; D is perhaps TRBD2 (5 bases). The CDR3 has 16 amino acids. Trimming took off 0 bases at V and 0 bases at J, with 10 bases between the two ends. Germline V CDR1 and CDR2: SGHRS, YFSETQ. The CDR3 DNA reads as TGCGCCAGCAGCTTGGCCGGGGTGTACTCCTACAATGAGCAGTTCTTC. Translating gives CASSLAGVYSYNEQFF.

The gene calls are TRBV5-1 and TRBJ2-3; unclear D gene. Germline CDR1 SGHRS, CDR2 YFSETQ. V was pared by 4 bases and J by 0 bases, with 6 bases between. This CDR3 comprises 13 residues. CDR3 DNA sequence: TGCGCCAGCAGCATGACTAGCACAGATACGCAGTATTTT. Translating gives CASSMTSTDTQYF.

In nucleotides, the CDR3 is TGTGCCAGCAGCCAATCAGGACTAGCGGGGGACCCCGTCTACAATGAGCAGTTCTTC. Translating it yields CASSQSGLAGDPVYNEQFF. This rearrangement joins TRBV3-1 (or the pseudogene TRBV3-2) to TRBJ2-1, with TRBD2 matching over 13 bases. CDR1 is LGHDT and CDR2 is YNNKEL in the germline V gene (reference sequence). After removal of 2 bases from V and 3 bases from J, the junction contained 10 bases not matched to a gene. The CDR3 sequence is 19 residues long.

The chain employs TRBV10-2 and TRBJ1-1; no clear D gene. The CDR3 runs 12 residues. Germline V gene data show CDR1 as WSHSY and CDR2 as SAAADI. V lost 7 bases to trimming and J lost 0 bases, with 6 bases between them. The CDR3 DNA reads TGCGCCAGCAAGGACTTGAACACTGAAGCTTTCTTT. Its protein is CASKDLNTEAFF.

This clone was seen a handful of times. The chain couples TRBV10-3 to TRBJ2-1, with D possibly matching TRBD1 (6 bases). Germline CDR1 and CDR2: ENHRY and SYGVKD. The CDR3 extends over 14 amino acids. With 4 bases removed from V and 6 bases from J, the gap between germline ends came to 13 bases. CDR3 DNA sequence: TGTGCCATCAGTGTGGGGGCTAGCTTCAATGAGCAGTTCTTC. This encodes CAISVGASFNEQFF.

The gene calls are TRBV28 and TRBJ2-1; D not certain. Trimming removed 3 bases from V and 6 bases from J, with 6 bases in between. This CDR3 is built from 12 residues. CDR1 and CDR2 (germline): MDHEN, SYDVKM. The CDR3 DNA reads TGTGCCAGCAGTTTCGGGTCCAATGAGCAGTTCTTC. Its translation is CASSFGSNEQFF.

The CDR3 protein is CASSLNVLGADYGYTF. The CDR3 DNA follows: TGTGCCAGCAGCTTGAATGTACTGGGGGCTGACTATGGCTACACCTTC. The genes are TRBV5-8 and TRBJ1-2, with a tentative D call TRBD1 (6 bases). The germline gives CDR1 SGHTS, CDR2 YDEGEE. The germline V and J ends were trimmed by 1 base and 3 bases, with 16 bases remaining between them. This CDR3 comprises 16 residues.

The rearrangement links TRBV7-3 to TRBJ2-2; the D gene is possibly TRBD2 (6 bases). Germline V CDR1 and CDR2: SGHTA, FQGTGA. The V end was cut by 3 bases, the J end by 3 bases, with 8 bases between. This CDR3 spans 14 amino acids. The CDR3 region has the DNA TGTGCCAGCAGCTTGGGACTTTACACCGGGGAGCTGTTTTTT. It translates to CASSLGLYTGELFF. The variable domain in full, with the rest retrieved from reference TRBV7-3 and TRBJ2-2, is GAGVSQTPSNKVTEKGKYVELRCDPISGHTALYWYRQSLGQGPEFLIYFQGTGAADDSGLPNDRFFAVRPEGSVSTLKIQRTERGDSAVYLCASSLGLYTGELFFGEGSRLTVL.

V usage is TRBV14 and J usage is TRBJ1-1, with a weak D call TRBD1 (6 bases). V lost 1 base and J 4 bases, leaving 10 bases between the germline ends. This CDR3 comprises 14 residues. The germline CDR1 and CDR2 sequences are SGHDN and FVKESK. The CDR3 DNA reads TGTGCCAGCAGCCAAGTCGCAGGGGTCACTGAAGCTTTCTTT. It yields the protein CASSQVAGVTEAFF.

V gene TRBV28 combines with J gene TRBJ2-2; tentatively, D is TRBD1 (6 bases). This CDR3 has 16 residues. Trimming cost V 9 bases and J 2 bases, with 19 bases left between them. Germline V gene data show CDR1 as MDHEN and CDR2 as SYDVKM. The DNA of the CDR3 is TGTGCCAGAATACTTGGGAACAGGGCTAACACCGGGGAGCTGTTTTTT. It translates to CARILGNRANTGELFF.

The chain couples TRBV19 to TRBJ2-1; 7 bases agree with TRBD1. CDR1 is LNHDA and CDR2 is SQIVND in the germline V gene (reference sequence). The CDR3 is 13 amino acids. The junction had 0 bases not matched to a gene; V was cut back by 2 bases and J by 5 bases. This CDR3 reads CASSIQGDNEQFF. The DNA of the CDR3 is TGTGCCAGTAGTATACAGGGGGACAATGAGCAGTTCTTC.

Here the CDR3 DNA reads TGTGCCAGCAGTGAAGGAGTGGGGAGGGATGGGTATGGCTACACCTTC. Its translation: CASSEGVGRDGYGYTF. The rearrangement links TRBV6-1 to TRBJ1-2; D uncertain. Trimming stripped 1 base from V and 5 bases from J, with 17 bases between. This CDR3 is built from 16 residues. The germline V gene has CDR1 MNHNS and CDR2 SASEGT.

The chain recombines TRBV7-2 with TRBJ1-2, with D unresolved. The CDR3 loop spans 16 amino acids. Germline-derived CDR1 and CDR2 are SGHTA and FQGNSA. Between the trimmed V and J ends, which lost 1 base and 0 bases, there was a span of 12 bases. The CDR3 region is CASSLELGRPNYGYTF. CDR3 nucleotide sequence: TGTGCCAGCAGCTTAGAGCTCGGCAGGCCTAACTATGGCTACACCTTC.

This rearrangement joins TRBV28 to TRBJ2-5; 7 bases match TRBD1. Germline assignment: CDR1 MDHEN and CDR2 SYDVKM. The CDR3 totals 17 residues. The trim removed 2 bases at V and 1 base at J, leaving 10 bases unmatched. The CDR3 loop is CASSLPTGLRGQETQYF. The CDR3 DNA is TGTGCCAGCAGTTTACCGACAGGGTTGAGGGGCCAAGAGACCCAGTACTTC. Full variable domain (rest looked up from reference TRBV28 and TRBJ2-5): DVKVTQSSRYLVKRTGEKVFLECVQDMDHENMFWYRQDPGLGLRLIYFSYDVKMKEKGDIPEGYSVSREKKERFSLILESASTNQTSMYLCASSLPTGLRGQETQYFGPGTRLLVL.

V gene TRBV4-1 combines with J gene TRBJ1-3; D is undetermined. The CDR3 has 17 amino acids. Germline V CDR1 and CDR2: MGHRA, YSYEKL. V shed 0 bases and J shed 1 base, with 13 bases lying between them. The CDR3 coding sequence is TGCGCCAGCAGCCAAGAAGGGCCGGGAGGGTCTGGAAACACCATATATTTT. Translating gives CASSQEGPGGSGNTIYF.

The genes are TRBV5-1 and TRBJ1-6; TRBD1 might be the D (5 bases). Deletions cut 0 bases from V and 6 bases from J, with 7 bases between. The CDR3 runs to 14 residues. In germline, CDR1 is SGHRS, CDR2 YFSETQ. CDR3 amino acids: CASSLAGGNSPLHF. The CDR3 region has the DNA TGCGCCAGCAGCTTGGCCGGGGGTAATTCACCCCTCCACTTT.

This clone turned up a few times. V gene TRBV6-5 combines with J gene TRBJ1-6, with D uncertain. The CDR3 length is 14 residues. The germline V gene encodes CDR1 MNHEY and CDR2 SVGAGI. V was clipped by 5 bases and J by 5 bases, with 10 bases between them. CDR3 sequence reads: CASSIRRDNSPLHF. CDR3 nucleotide sequence: TGTGCCAGCAGTATTCGGAGGGATAATTCACCCCTCCACTTT.

The chain joins TRBV5-5 to TRBJ2-2; D is unresolved. The V gene's germline CDR1 is SGHKS and CDR2 YYEKEE (reference sequence). V lost 2 bases to trimming and J lost 4 bases, with 9 bases between them. The length of the CDR3 is 14 residues. The CDR3 DNA sequence: TGTGCCAGCAGCTTTTCCGGGTCCACCGGGGAGCTGTTTTTT. Translated: CASSFSGSTGELFF.

The rearrangement uses TRBV6-1 and TRBJ2-7; tentative D call: TRBD2 (6 bases). The CDR3 length is 17 residues. The germline CDR1 and CDR2 sequences are MNHNS and SASEGT. The V end lost 0 bases, the J end lost 3 bases, and 18 bases lay between the germline ends. This chain's CDR3 is CASSEAFRRVQRYEQYV. CDR3 sequence (DNA): TGTGCCAGCAGTGAAGCCTTTCGGAGGGTTCAGCGCTACGAGCAGTACGTC.